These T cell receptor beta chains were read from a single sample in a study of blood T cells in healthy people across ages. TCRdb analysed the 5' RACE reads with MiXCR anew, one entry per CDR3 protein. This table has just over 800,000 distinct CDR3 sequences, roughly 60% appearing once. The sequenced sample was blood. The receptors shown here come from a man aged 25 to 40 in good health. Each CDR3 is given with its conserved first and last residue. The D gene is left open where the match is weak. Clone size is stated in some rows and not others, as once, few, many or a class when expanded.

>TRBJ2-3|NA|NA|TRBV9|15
TGTGCCAGCAGTTACCGGGGCGCGGGGACAGATACGCAGTATTTT
CASSYRGAGTDTQYF
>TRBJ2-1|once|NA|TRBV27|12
TGTGCCAGCAGTTTAACAGGGACTGAGCAGTTCTTC
CASSLTGTEQFF
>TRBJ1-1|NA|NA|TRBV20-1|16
TGCAGTCCCAAAGGGGGACTAACAAAGTGGTACACTGAAGCTTTCTTT
CSPKGGLTKWYTEAFF
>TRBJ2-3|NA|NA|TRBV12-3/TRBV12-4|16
TGTGCCAGCAGGCCCACCACAGGGAAGGGTACAGATACGCAGTATTTT
CASRPTTGKGTDTQYF
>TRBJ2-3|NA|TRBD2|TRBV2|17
TGTGCCAGCCCTCTGGACGCGGGGGGGGTCCGCACAGATACGCAGTATTTT
CASPLDAGGVRTDTQYF
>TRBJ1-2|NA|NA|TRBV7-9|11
TGTGCCAGCAGTAGAGGGTCTGGCTACACCTTC
CASSRGSGYTF
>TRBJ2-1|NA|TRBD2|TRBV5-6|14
TGTGCCAGCAGCTCGACTAGCTTCTACAATGAGCAGTTCTTC
CASSSTSFYNEQFF
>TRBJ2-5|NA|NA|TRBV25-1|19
TGTGCCAGGAGACGTCCAGACGTAAACCCTAGTCAAGGTTACGAGACCCAGTACTTC
CARRRPDVNPSQGYETQYF
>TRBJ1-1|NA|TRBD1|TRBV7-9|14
TGTGCCAGCGGCGTTGCCAGGGGGGGAACTGAAGCTTTCTTT
CASGVARGGTEAFF
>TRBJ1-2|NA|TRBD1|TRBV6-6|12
TGTGCCGGACAGGGGAGTAAAAAAGGCTACACCTTC
CAGQGSKKGYTF
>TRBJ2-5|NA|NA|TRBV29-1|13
TGCAGCGTTGATAAGGGTTTTCGGAAGACCCAGTACTTC
CSVDKGFRKTQYF
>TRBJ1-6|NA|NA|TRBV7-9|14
TGTGCCAGCAGCTCCGGCTCAGGAGGTTCACCCCTCCACTTT
CASSSGSGGSPLHF
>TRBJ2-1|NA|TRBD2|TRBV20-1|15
TGCAGTGCTAGCACTAGCGGGGGGGGATACAATGAGCAGTTCTTC
CSASTSGGGYNEQFF
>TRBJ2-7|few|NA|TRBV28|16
TGTGCCAGCAGTAAGGCCGGACAGTCCAATTCCTACGAGCAGTACTTC
CASSKAGQSNSYEQYF
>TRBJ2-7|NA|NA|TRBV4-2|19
TGTGCCAGCAGCCGAACAATACCGTATAGCAGGGAGAGCTCCTACGAGCAGTACTTC
CASSRTIPYSRESSYEQYF
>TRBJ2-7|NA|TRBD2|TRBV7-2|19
TGTGCCAGCAGCTATATAAGCCCCGGGACTAGCGGGGTATTCTACGAGCAGTACTTC
CASSYISPGTSGVFYEQYF
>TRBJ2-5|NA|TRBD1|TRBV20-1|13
TGCAGTGCTAGAGATCACAGGGGAGAGACCCAGTACTTC
CSARDHRGETQYF
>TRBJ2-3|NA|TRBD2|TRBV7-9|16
TGTGCCAGCAGCAAACCCAGCGGGGGGGACACAGATACGCAGTATTTT
CASSKPSGGDTDTQYF
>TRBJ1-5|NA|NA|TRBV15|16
TGTGCCACCAGCAGAGACACGGGAGGTAGCAATCAGCCCCAGCATTTT
CATSRDTGGSNQPQHF
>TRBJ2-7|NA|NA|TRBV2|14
TGTGCCAGTACGTATACCGGGCCCGAGGGCGAGCAGTACTTC
CASTYTGPEGEQYF
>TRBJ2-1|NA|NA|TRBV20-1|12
TGCAGTGCACGGCCGTACGGTAATGAGCAGTTCTTC
CSARPYGNEQFF
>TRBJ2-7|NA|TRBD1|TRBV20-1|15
TGCAGTGCTAGAGATCGTACAGGGGCGTACTACGAGCAGTACTTC
CSARDRTGAYYEQYF
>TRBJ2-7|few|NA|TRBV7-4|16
TGTGCCAGCAGCTCCGAGCAGGAGGACGATACCTACGAGCAGTACTTC
CASSSEQEDDTYEQYF
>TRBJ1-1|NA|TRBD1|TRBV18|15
TGTGCCAGCTCGCCGGGACAGGGGGCTGGTACTGAAGCTTTCTTT
CASSPGQGAGTEAFF
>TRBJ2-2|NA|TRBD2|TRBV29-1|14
TGCAGCGTTGAACCCGCGGGGGGAACCGGGGAGCTGTTTTTT
CSVEPAGGTGELFF
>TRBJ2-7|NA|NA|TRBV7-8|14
TGTGCCAGCAGCTTAGGAAGACCTGAGGACGAGCAGTACTTC
CASSLGRPEDEQYF
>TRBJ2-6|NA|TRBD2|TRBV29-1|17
TGCAGCGTTGCGACTAGCGGGGGGAGGGCTGGGGCCAACGTCCTGACTTTC
CSVATSGGRAGANVLTF
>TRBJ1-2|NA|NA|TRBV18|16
TGTGCCAGCTCACCCGTCGCGGGGGGGATATTCTATGGCTACACCTTC
CASSPVAGGIFYGYTF
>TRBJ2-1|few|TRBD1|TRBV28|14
TGTGCCAGCAGTGGGGGTGGGACAGGCAATGAGCAGTTCTTC
CASSGGGTGNEQFF
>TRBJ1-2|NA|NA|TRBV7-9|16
TGTGCCAGCAGCTTATCGGCCGGAGGTTATAACTATGGCTACACCTTC
CASSLSAGGYNYGYTF
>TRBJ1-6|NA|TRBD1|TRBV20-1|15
TGCAGTGCGGAGAAGCGGTCAGGGGGTATTTCACCCCTCCACTTT
CSAEKRSGGISPLHF
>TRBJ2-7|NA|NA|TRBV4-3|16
TGCGCCAGCAGCCAAGGGGGGGCAGAAAGCGCCTACGAGCAGTACTTC
CASSQGGAESAYEQYF
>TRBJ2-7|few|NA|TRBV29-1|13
TGCAGCGTGCTAACCGGGACCACCTACGAGCAGTACTTC
CSVLTGTTYEQYF
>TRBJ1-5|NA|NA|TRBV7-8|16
TGTGCCAGCAGCTTATATGTCCGGACTAGCAATCAGCCCCAGCATTTT
CASSLYVRTSNQPQHF
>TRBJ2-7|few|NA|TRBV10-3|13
TGTGCCATCAGTGAGACAGGGAGCTACGAGCAGTACTTC
CAISETGSYEQYF
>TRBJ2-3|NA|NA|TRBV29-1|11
TGCAGCGTTAGCACAAGAGATACGCAGTATTTT
CSVSTRDTQYF
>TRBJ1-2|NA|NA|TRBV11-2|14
TGTGCCAGCAGCTCCAGGGGAATTAACTATGGCTACACCTTC
CASSSRGINYGYTF
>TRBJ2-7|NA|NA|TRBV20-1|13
TGCAGTGCTACCGCCGGGCCGACCTACGAGCAGTACTTC
CSATAGPTYEQYF
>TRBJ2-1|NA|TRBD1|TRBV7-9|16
TGTGCCAGCAGCTTATCATCCCGAACAGGGGACAATGAGCAGTTCTTC
CASSLSSRTGDNEQFF
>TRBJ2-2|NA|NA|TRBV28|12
TGTGCCAGCATTTTATCAGCCGGGGAGCTGTTTTTT
CASILSAGELFF
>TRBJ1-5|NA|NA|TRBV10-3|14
TGTGCCATACGAGGGGATGGCGGCAATCAGCCCCAGCATTTT
CAIRGDGGNQPQHF
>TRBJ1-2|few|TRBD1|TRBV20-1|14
TGCAGTGCGACCTCGGGACAGGGAAGGGGAGGCTACACCTTC
CSATSGQGRGGYTF
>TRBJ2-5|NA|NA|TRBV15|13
TGTGCCACCAAGATACCTGTAGAGGAGACCCAGTACTTC
CATKIPVEETQYF
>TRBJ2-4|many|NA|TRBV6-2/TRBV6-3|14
TGTGCCAGCAGTCAAGGATCGGCCAAAAACATTCAGTACTTC
CASSQGSAKNIQYF
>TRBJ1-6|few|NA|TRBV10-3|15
TGTGCCATCAGTGAGTCGGAAGGAGGAAATTCACCCCTCCACTTT
CAISESEGGNSPLHF
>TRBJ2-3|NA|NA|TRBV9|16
TGTGCCAGCAGCCCCCGGGGAGGACAAAGCACAGATACGCAGTATTTT
CASSPRGGQSTDTQYF
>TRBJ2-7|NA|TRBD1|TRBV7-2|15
TGTGCCAGCAGCCCGGATAGGGGACAGGGCTACGAGCAGTACTTC
CASSPDRGQGYEQYF
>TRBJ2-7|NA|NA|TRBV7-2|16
TGTGCCAGCAGCCCTAGTGGGGGGGCTTCTCCCTACGGGCAGTACTTC
CASSPSGGASPYGQYF